This passage covers 5 T cell receptor beta chains from one sample sequenced in a study of T-cell reconstitution after alpha-beta-depleted transplantation in children. A TCRbeta library incorporating unique molecular identifiers was prepared. In TCRdb, the PCR reads were re-called with MiXCR into one record per CDR3 protein. Among roughly 790,000 distinct CDR3 sequences, roughly 15% were seen once, and the ten largest hold around 5.3%. This specimen was PBMCs, mostly from graft donor cells, taken 360 days after TCRalphabeta/CD19-depleted stem cell transplant. These receptors were obtained from a male patient aged 10-17 years who had a stem cell transplant for acute lymphoblastic leukemia, so the T cells may come from the graft donor.

In its sample, this clonotype was seen a few times. The chain has TRBV3-1 and TRBJ2-7, with 7 bases lining up with TRBD1. The V gene end was trimmed by 5 bases and the J gene end by 2 bases; junction bases not matched to a gene: 6. The CDR3 extends over 14 amino acids. Germline V gene lookup returns CDR1 LGHDT and CDR2 YNNKEL (reference sequence). The CDR3 loop is CASSATGATYEQYF. The CDR3 DNA reads TGTGCCAGCAGCGCTACAGGGGCTACCTACGAGCAGTACTTC.

The V and J genes are TRBV6-5 and TRBJ2-1; 7 bases are shared with TRBD2. V lost 0 bases to trimming and J lost 13 bases; unmatched junction nucleotides: 6. The CDR3 sequence is 13 residues long. Germline values: CDR1 MNHEY, CDR2 SVGAGI. The CDR3 region is CASSYSGLEVQFF. The CDR3 bases are TGTGCCAGCAGTTACTCTGGACTAGAAGTTCAGTTCTTC.

This clonotype has just a few counts. The chain recombines TRBV12-3 or TRBV12-4 with TRBJ2-4; possibly TRBD1 for D (5 bases). Trimming took off 8 bases at V and 1 base at J, with 24 bases between the two ends. The CDR3 runs to 18 residues. The CDR3 reads CASADVKGRLLAKNIQYF. The DNA for the CDR3 is TGTGCCAGCGCCGACGTCAAGGGGCGGTTGTTGGCCAAAAACATTCAGTACTTC.

This clonotype was found many times. The gene calls are TRBV27 and TRBJ2-5, with D maybe TRBD1 (6 bases). Germline V lookup: CDR1 MNHEY, CDR2 SMNVEV (reference sequence). The CDR3 covers 14 residues. Between the trimmed V and J ends, which lost 4 bases and 1 base, there was a span of 10 bases. CDR3 coding DNA: TGTGCCAGCAGTTCAACAGGGTTCCAAGAGACCCAGTACTTC. Its translation is CASSSTGFQETQYF.

This clonotype was found once. The V call is TRBV7-8, the J call TRBJ2-1; 7 bases map to TRBD2. Germline V gene lookup returns CDR1 SGHVS and CDR2 FQNEAQ. The CDR3 has 17 amino acids. V dropped 1 base and J dropped 8; count of bases not matched to a gene: 14. Here the CDR3 DNA reads TGTGCCAGCAGCTTAGTAACGGCTCCGGCGGGAGACGATGAGCAGTTCTTC. Translating it yields CASSLVTAPAGDDEQFF.